What follows describes a single TCR beta chain. Its matching antigen is unknown. The sample comes from a study of cytomegalovirus exposure and HLA in healthy donors. Study results and caveats: There was a cluster of highly shared sequence variants that was likely a sequencing artifact. HLA alleles were associated with around 17,000 TCR beta sequences in a later analysis at 0.05 false discovery rate. As was reported, the HLA-A and HLA-B alleles of most subjects were accurately predicted from TCR beta sequences. Presence/absence analyses supposed approximately even sequencing depth among donors.

PCR was performed using 60 Vbeta and 13 Jbeta primers. Assay: immunoSEQ multiplex PCR; the TCRdb copy retains only in-frame clones and omits some. The data contain 140,000 to 150,000 clones, 60% to 85% of them singletons. There are 14 residues in the CDR3. Per the germline V gene, CDR1 is SGHDT and CDR2 is YYEEEE. Between the trimmed V and J ends, which lost 0 bases and 2 bases, there was a span of 8 bases. This sequence originates from a man aged 25-45 years in good health and CMV-seronegative. The chain carries TRBV5-6 and TRBJ2-5; D not resolved. Input material: PBMCs. CDR3 nucleotide sequence: TGTGCCAGCAGCTTGGACAGCTTTCAAGAGACCCAGTACTTC. Translation gives CASSLDSFQETQYF.